A selection of T cell receptor beta chains follows, all from one sample in a study of cytomegalovirus exposure and HLA in healthy donors. Sequenced by immunoSEQ multiplex PCR; TCRdb stores in-frame clones only, minus some. The sample has about 130,000 clones, less than 90% seen once. Sequencing was carried out using PBMCs. All receptors derive from a man aged 18-30 years in good health and CMV-seropositive. Each CDR3 is given with its conserved first and last residue. D genes are given only for firm matches. Clone size is shown for a subset of rows, as once, few, many or a class of expanded clone.

V gene: TRBV4-1; clone size: -; D gene: -; J gene: TRBJ1-4; CDR3 DNA: TGCGCCAGCAGCCAAGTTGGGGCCCCTCGACGCGGGAACGATGAAAAACTGTTTTTT; CDR3 protein: CASSQVGAPRRGNDEKLFF
V gene: TRBV2; clone size: -; D gene: -; J gene: TRBJ2-1; CDR3 DNA: TGTGCCAGCAGTAGGGGGGGGCCCTACAATGAGCAGTTCTTC; CDR3 protein: CASSRGGPYNEQFF
V gene: TRBV6-1; clone size: few; D gene: TRBD1; J gene: TRBJ2-7; CDR3 DNA: TGTGCCAGCAATAAGGAACCTACAGGGGGCGCCGAGCAGTACTTC; CDR3 protein: CASNKEPTGGAEQYF
V gene: TRBV4-2; clone size: once; D gene: TRBD1; J gene: TRBJ2-3; CDR3 DNA: TGTGCCAGCAGCCAAGGAGGGGGACAGGGGGCAGATACGCAGTATTTT; CDR3 protein: CASSQGGGQGADTQYF
V gene: TRBV5-5; clone size: -; D gene: -; J gene: TRBJ1-2; CDR3 DNA: TGTGCCAGCAGCTTGGCCAGGGGAGGGAACTATGGCTACACCTTC; CDR3 protein: CASSLARGGNYGYTF
V gene: TRBV4-1; clone size: -; D gene: TRBD1; J gene: TRBJ1-2; CDR3 DNA: TGCGCCAGCAGCCTAACAGGGGGTGACTATGGCTACACCTTC; CDR3 protein: CASSLTGGDYGYTF
V gene: TRBV5-6; clone size: -; D gene: TRBD2; J gene: TRBJ2-5; CDR3 DNA: TGTGCCAGCAGCTTCCCTAGCGGGGGGCCCCCATGGGAGACCCAGTACTTC; CDR3 protein: CASSFPSGGPPWETQYF
V gene: TRBV6-5; clone size: -; D gene: -; J gene: TRBJ1-1; CDR3 DNA: TGTGCCAGCAGCCTGACAGGAACTGAAGCTTTCTTT; CDR3 protein: CASSLTGTEAFF
V gene: TRBV4-1; clone size: few; D gene: -; J gene: TRBJ1-1; CDR3 DNA: TGCGCCAGCAGCCAAGATGGAGGGGCCACTGAAGCTTTCTTT; CDR3 protein: CASSQDGGATEAFF
V gene: TRBV4-1; clone size: -; D gene: TRBD2; J gene: TRBJ2-3; CDR3 DNA: TGCGCCAGCAGCCAAGCTAGCGGGGTATGGGACTCCACAGATACGCAGTATTTT; CDR3 protein: CASSQASGVWDSTDTQYF
V gene: TRBV28; clone size: -; D gene: TRBD1; J gene: TRBJ1-6; CDR3 DNA: TGTGCCAGCAGCATTACAGGGGTCGATTCACCCCTCCACTTT; CDR3 protein: CASSITGVDSPLHF
V gene: TRBV19; clone size: once; D gene: -; J gene: TRBJ1-1; CDR3 DNA: TGTGCCACCACACATGACTTGAACACTGAAGCTTTCTTT; CDR3 protein: CATTHDLNTEAFF
V gene: TRBV30; clone size: -; D gene: -; J gene: TRBJ1-5; CDR3 DNA: TGTGCCTGGAGTCCCGGAGCTTATAGCAATCAGCCCCAGCATTTT; CDR3 protein: CAWSPGAYSNQPQHF
V gene: TRBV5-6; clone size: -; D gene: -; J gene: TRBJ1-1; CDR3 DNA: TGTGCCAGCAGCTTGGGGCAGGGCTCCACTGAAGCTTTCTTT; CDR3 protein: CASSLGQGSTEAFF
V gene: TRBV7-8; clone size: -; D gene: TRBD1; J gene: TRBJ1-1; CDR3 DNA: TGTGCCAGCAGCGCCGGACAGGGGTGGACTGAAGCTTTCTTT; CDR3 protein: CASSAGQGWTEAFF
V gene: TRBV10-3; clone size: -; D gene: TRBD1; J gene: TRBJ1-2; CDR3 DNA: TGTGCCATCAGTGCGGGACAGGGGATCGCAGGCTACACCTTC; CDR3 protein: CAISAGQGIAGYTF
V gene: TRBV27; clone size: -; D gene: TRBD1; J gene: TRBJ2-7; CDR3 DNA: TGTGCCAGCAGTCCCGACGCCGGGACAGTAAGCTACGAGCAGTACTTC; CDR3 protein: CASSPDAGTVSYEQYF
V gene: TRBV6-5; clone size: -; D gene: TRBD1; J gene: TRBJ1-2; CDR3 DNA: TGTGCCAGCAGTTTCCAGGGGGGATTGGGTGGCTACACCTTC; CDR3 protein: CASSFQGGLGGYTF
V gene: TRBV7-9; clone size: -; D gene: TRBD1; J gene: TRBJ2-7; CDR3 DNA: TGTGCCAGCAGCTTAGGAGTAGGGACAGGCGAGCAGTACTTC; CDR3 protein: CASSLGVGTGEQYF
V gene: TRBV9; clone size: -; D gene: -; J gene: TRBJ1-2; CDR3 DNA: TGTGCCAGCAGCGTTGCGGCCGGCTCTAACTATGGCTACACCTTC; CDR3 protein: CASSVAAGSNYGYTF
V gene: TRBV7-9; clone size: -; D gene: TRBD1; J gene: TRBJ1-3; CDR3 DNA: TGTGCCAGCAGCCTCAGACAGGGGCGCTCTGGAAACACCATATATTTT; CDR3 protein: CASSLRQGRSGNTIYF
V gene: TRBV9; clone size: -; D gene: -; J gene: TRBJ2-1; CDR3 DNA: TGTGCCAGCGGCAGGGGAAACAATGAGCAGTTCTTC; CDR3 protein: CASGRGNNEQFF
V gene: TRBV2; clone size: -; D gene: -; J gene: TRBJ1-2; CDR3 DNA: TGTGCCAGCTCCGCGCGGGGCGGCTACACCTTC; CDR3 protein: CASSARGGYTF
V gene: TRBV23-1; clone size: -; D gene: -; J gene: TRBJ2-5; CDR3 DNA: TGCGCCAGCAGTCTGGCTCTGGAACAGTTCCAAGAGACCCAGTACTTC; CDR3 protein: CASSLALEQFQETQYF
V gene: TRBV28; clone size: -; D gene: TRBD1; J gene: TRBJ2-7; CDR3 DNA: TGTGCCAGCAAGCCACAGGGGAGCGAGCAGTACTTC; CDR3 protein: CASKPQGSEQYF
V gene: TRBV30; clone size: -; D gene: -; J gene: TRBJ2-1; CDR3 DNA: TGTGCCTGGGGGATCGGGGGGCTTAATAATGAGCAGTTCTTC; CDR3 protein: CAWGIGGLNNEQFF
V gene: TRBV4-1; clone size: -; D gene: TRBD1; J gene: TRBJ1-5; CDR3 DNA: TGCGCCAGCAGCCAAGGAGGGGGACAGGGAGGCTTGGGTCAGCCCCAGCATTTT; CDR3 protein: CASSQGGGQGGLGQPQHF
V gene: TRBV7-2; clone size: -; D gene: -; J gene: TRBJ2-7; CDR3 DNA: TGTGCCAGCAGCTTAGAAGCGGGTCCACGGTACGAGCAGTACTTC; CDR3 protein: CASSLEAGPRYEQYF
V gene: TRBV6-5; clone size: few; D gene: -; J gene: TRBJ2-7; CDR3 DNA: TGTGCCAGCAGTCCAGCACAGGGCTACGAGCAGTACTTC; CDR3 protein: CASSPAQGYEQYF